By proportion, the clone carrying this T cell receptor (beta chain) is medium-sized. The data derive from a study of type 1 regulatory T cells. TCRdb analysed the reads with MiXCR anew, one entry per CDR3 protein. The sample lists approximately 19,000 distinct CDR3 sequences, more than 8.5% occurring once. Germline V gives CDR1 LNHDA, CDR2 SQIVND (reference sequence). The germline V and J ends were trimmed by 4 bases and 7 bases, with 23 bases remaining between them. This CDR3 is 17 amino acids long. J is TRBJ2-4 and V is TRBV19; weak D call: TRBD2 (6 bases). The sequence was obtained from a human donor in good health. Source material: CD4+ T cells, either the whole sample or a sorted fraction (not recorded which). CDR3 loop: CASSTTTTRGRVNIQYF. The CDR3 nucleotides are TGTGCCAGTAGTACAACAACCACGCGGGGCCGGGTGAACATTCAGTACTTC.